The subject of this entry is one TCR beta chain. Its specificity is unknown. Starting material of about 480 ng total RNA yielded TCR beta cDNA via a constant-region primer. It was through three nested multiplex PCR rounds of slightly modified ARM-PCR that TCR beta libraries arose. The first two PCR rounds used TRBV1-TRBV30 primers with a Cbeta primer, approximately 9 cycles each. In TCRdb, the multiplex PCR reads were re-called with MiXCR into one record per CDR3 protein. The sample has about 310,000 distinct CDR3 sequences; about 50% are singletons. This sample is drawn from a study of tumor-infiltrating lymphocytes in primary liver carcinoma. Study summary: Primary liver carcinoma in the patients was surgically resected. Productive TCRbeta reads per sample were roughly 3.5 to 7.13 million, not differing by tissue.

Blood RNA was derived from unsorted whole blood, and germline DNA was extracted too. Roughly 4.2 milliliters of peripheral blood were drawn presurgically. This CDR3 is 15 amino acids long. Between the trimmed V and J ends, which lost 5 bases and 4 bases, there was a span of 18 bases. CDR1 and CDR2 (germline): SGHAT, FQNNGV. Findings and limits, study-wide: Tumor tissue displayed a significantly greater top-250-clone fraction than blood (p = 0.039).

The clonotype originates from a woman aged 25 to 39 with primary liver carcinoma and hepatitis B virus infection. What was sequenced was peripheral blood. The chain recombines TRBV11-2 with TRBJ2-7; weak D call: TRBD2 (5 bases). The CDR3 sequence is CASSPLQASMYEQYF. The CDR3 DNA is TGTGCCAGCAGCCCTCTCCAAGCTAGCATGTACGAGCAGTACTTC.